This T cell receptor (beta chain) was documented in a study of PD-L1 blockade in urothelial cancer. About the research overall: Bladder-origin urothelial cancer in males covered most of the roughly 29 patients. Typically, measured as a median, blood samples had 150,000 or so T cells. After treatment start, blood was analyzed at 3 weeks (second dose) and at 6 weeks.

The V segment lost 6 bases and the J segment 0 bases; nucleotides outside the gene matches: 10. CDR1 MNHNY and CDR2 SVGAGI come from the germline V gene (reference sequence). This CDR3 region has 16 residues. There are a few counts of this clone. Spiking of synthetic TCR analog templates was performed in each PCR. Measured with immunoSEQ multiplex PCR; TCRdb has only the in-frame clones, and not every one. Seen here are about 51,000 clones, approximately 86% observed once, and the top ten hold roughly 16%. The chain uses TRBV6-6 and TRBJ2-7, with TRBD1 identical over 8 bases. This clonotype was sampled from a man in his 60s with urothelial cancer. The sample here was PBMCs, taken around atezolizumab (anti-PD-L1) treatment. CDR3 loop: CASRGNRGASSYEQYF. The CDR3 DNA follows: TGTGCCAGCAGGGGTAACAGGGGGGCCAGCTCCTACGAGCAGTACTTC.